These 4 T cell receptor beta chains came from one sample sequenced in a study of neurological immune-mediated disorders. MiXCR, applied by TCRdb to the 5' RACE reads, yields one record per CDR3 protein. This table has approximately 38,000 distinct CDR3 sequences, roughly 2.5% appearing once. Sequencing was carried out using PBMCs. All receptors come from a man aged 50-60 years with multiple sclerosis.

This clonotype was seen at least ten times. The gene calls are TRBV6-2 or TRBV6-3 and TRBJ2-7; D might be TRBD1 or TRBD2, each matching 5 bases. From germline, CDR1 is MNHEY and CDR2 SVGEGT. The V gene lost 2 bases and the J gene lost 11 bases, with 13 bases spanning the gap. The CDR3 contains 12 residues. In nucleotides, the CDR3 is TGTGCCAGCAGTTACCACGATAGAGGGGAGTACTTC. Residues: CASSYHDRGEYF.

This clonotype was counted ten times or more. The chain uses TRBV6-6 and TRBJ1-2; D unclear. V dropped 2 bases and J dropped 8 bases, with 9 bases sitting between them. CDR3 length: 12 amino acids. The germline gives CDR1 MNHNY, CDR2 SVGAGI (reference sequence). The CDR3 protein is CASSYATPGYTF. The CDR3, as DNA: TGTGCCAGCAGTTACGCGACTCCCGGCTACACCTTC.

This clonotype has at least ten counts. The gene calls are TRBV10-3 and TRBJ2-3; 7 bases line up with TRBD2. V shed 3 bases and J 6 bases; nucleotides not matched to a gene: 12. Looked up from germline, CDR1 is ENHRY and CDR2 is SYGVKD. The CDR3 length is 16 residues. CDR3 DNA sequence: TGTGCCATCAGTGATGCTGGGGCTAGCGGTCCCGATACGCAGTATTTT. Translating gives CAISDAGASGPDTQYF.

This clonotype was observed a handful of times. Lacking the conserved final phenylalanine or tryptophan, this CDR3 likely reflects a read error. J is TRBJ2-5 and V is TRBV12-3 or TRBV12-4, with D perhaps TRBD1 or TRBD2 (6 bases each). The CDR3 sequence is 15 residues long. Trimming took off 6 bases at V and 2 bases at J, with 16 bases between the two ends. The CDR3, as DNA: TGTGCCAGCAGAGTCCTTGGGGGGCCTCAAGAGACCCAGTACAAC. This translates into CASRVLGGPQETQYN.